The 12 T cell receptor beta chains given below trace back to one sample, sequenced in a study of cytomegalovirus exposure and HLA in healthy donors. It was with 60 Vbeta and 13 Jbeta primers that the PCR ran. Here immunoSEQ multiplex PCR was the method, and the copy in TCRdb shows in-frame clones only, minus some. Seen here are roughly 38,000 clones, approximately 90% observed once, and the top ten hold 2.7%. The sample taken for sequencing was PBMCs. The receptors were sampled from a woman younger than 35 in good health and CMV-seronegative.

The V gene is TRBV5-6, the J gene TRBJ2-5, with 7 bases identical to TRBD2. The assigned J gene may be wrong: the sequence end matches TRBJ2-7 better. The CDR3 loop spans 16 amino acids. CDR1 and CDR2 (germline): SGHDT, YYEEEE. CDR3 nucleotide sequence: TGTGCCAGCAGCGCCGGGCTGGTAGCGGGCCTCCCCGAGCAGTACTTC. This encodes CASSAGLVAGLPEQYF.

On this clone itself: The germline gene is not matched at one end of the junction; a read error may be the cause. The gene calls are TRBV28 and TRBJ2-2; no definite D call. This CDR3 spans 14 amino acids. Germline CDR1 is MDHEN and CDR2 is SYDVKM. DNA of the CDR3: TGTGCCATCAGTCGGGTCGCGAACACCGGGGAGCTGTTTTTT. Protein: CAISRVANTGELFF.

This clone was detected only once. The chain links TRBV7-2 to TRBJ2-3; a possible D gene is TRBD1 (7 bases). CDR3 length: 16 residues. The V and J ends lost 5 bases and 0 bases respectively, with 15 bases between them. Germline values: CDR1 SGHTA, CDR2 FQGNSA. For the CDR3, the DNA is TGTGCCAGCAGCCCCGGAGGGGACAGTAGCACAGATACGCAGTATTTT. Amino acid sequence: CASSPGGDSSTDTQYF. Supplemented by reference TRBV7-2 and TRBJ2-3, the full variable domain reads GAGVSQSPSNKVTEKGKDVELRCDPISGHTALYWYRQSLGQGLEFLIYFQGNSAPDKSGLPSDRFSAERTGGSVSTLTIQRTQQEDSAVYLCASSPGGDSSTDTQYFGPGTRLTVL.

In its sample, this clone was seen once. J is TRBJ2-1 and V is TRBV5-1; the match to TRBD2 covers 10 bases. The CDR3 runs to 17 residues. With V trimmed by 4 bases and J by 6 bases, 13 bases remained unmatched. Per the germline V gene, CDR1 is SGHRS and CDR2 is YFSETQ. The chain's CDR3 is CASSTQPSGRAVNEQFF. The DNA of the CDR3 is TGCGCCAGCAGCACACAGCCCAGCGGGAGGGCCGTCAATGAGCAGTTCTTC. The whole variable domain, remainder taken from reference TRBV5-1 and TRBJ2-1, is KAGVTQTPRYLIKTRGQQVTLSCSPISGHRSVSWYQQTPGQGLQFLFEYFSETQRNKGNFPGRFSGRQFSNSRSEMNVSTLELGDSALYLCASSTQPSGRAVNEQFFGPGTRLTVL.

J is TRBJ2-3 and V is TRBV6-4; 8 nucleotides agree with TRBD2. This CDR3 comprises 17 residues. J lost 4 bases, V lost 2 bases, and 11 bases had no gene match. Germline V gives CDR1 MRHNA, CDR2 SNTAGT. As DNA, the CDR3 is TGTGCCAGCAGTGACCAAGCGGGAGTTTTTCCACCAGATACGCAGTATTTT. Its translation: CASSDQAGVFPPDTQYF.

V gene TRBV29-1 combines with J gene TRBJ2-7, with no clear D. The length of the CDR3 is 11 residues. Trimming took off 5 bases at V and 4 bases at J, with 9 bases between the two ends. Germline V gene sequence: CDR1 SQVTM, CDR2 ANQGSEA. Here the CDR3 DNA reads TGCAGCGTTCAACTGAATTACGAGCAGTACTTC. Protein product: CSVQLNYEQYF.

The chain couples TRBV7-3 to TRBJ2-1; TRBD2 might be the D (5 bases). The CDR3 is made up of 15 amino acids. The V gene lost 1 base and the J gene lost 7 bases, with 14 bases spanning the gap. From germline, CDR1 is SGHTA and CDR2 FQGTGA. This CDR3 is CASSLSLGVSNEQFF. DNA for the CDR3: TGTGCCAGCAGCTTAAGTCTGGGAGTCTCAAATGAGCAGTTCTTC.

The rearrangement uses TRBV6-6 and TRBJ2-2, with TRBD1 as a possible D gene (5 bases). V was clipped by 3 bases and J by 7 bases, with 9 bases between them. CDR1 is MNHNY and CDR2 is SVGAGI in the germline V gene (reference sequence). The CDR3 is made up of 13 amino acids. CDR3 nucleotide sequence: TGTGCCAGCAGTTATCAGGGTCACGGGGAGCTGTTTTTT. Protein: CASSYQGHGELFF.

V gene TRBV12-2 combines with J gene TRBJ2-7; no DNA check was done on the table's D call, TRBD2. TRBV12-2 is an annotated pseudogene. CDR3 length equals 22 residues. CDR3 sequence: CASRRRQGARLAGGRFPSEQYF. CDR3 nucleotides: TGTGCAAGTCGGAGAAGACAGGGGGCCCGACTAGCGGGAGGTCGTTTCCCCTCCGAGCAGTACTTC.

The genes are TRBV19 and TRBJ2-2; 11 bases line up with TRBD1. This CDR3 is 16 amino acids long. Per germline, CDR1 LNHDA and CDR2 SQIVND (reference sequence). V was pared by 5 bases and J by 7 bases, with 9 bases of the junction left unmatched. This CDR3 is CASSFRDRGRGGELFF. CDR3 sequence (DNA): TGTGCCAGTAGTTTCCGGGACAGGGGGAGAGGCGGGGAGCTGTTTTTT.

The chain carries TRBV18 and TRBJ2-2; D gene uncertain. The CDR3 spans 14 residues. Germline CDR1 is KGHSH and CDR2 is LQKENI. V was clipped by 2 bases and J by 6 bases, with 10 bases between them. DNA of the CDR3: TGTGCCAGCTCACCATCGTTGTTTCCCGGGGAGCTGTTTTTT. Amino acid sequence: CASSPSLFPGELFF.

The J gene is TRBJ2-7, the V gene TRBV6-5; TRBD2 aligns across 9 bases. CDR1 MNHEY and CDR2 SVGAGI come from the germline V gene. The trim removed 6 bases at V and 6 bases at J, leaving 9 bases unmatched. CDR3 length: 14 amino acids. The CDR3 DNA reads TGTGCCAGCAGACCCGGGACTAGCAATTCCGAGCAGTACTTC. It is translated as CASRPGTSNSEQYF.